Listed below are T cell receptor beta chains from one sample, sequenced in a study of identical twins. TCRdb reprocessed the 5' RACE reads with MiXCR, giving one entry per CDR3 protein. Here the sample spans hundreds of thousands of distinct CDR3 sequences, around 20% being singletons. These data also featured in a second study, about T cells expressing NK-cell markers.

The sequencing input was PBMCs. These receptors originate from a young woman in good health. CDR3s include the opening cysteine and the closing phenylalanine or tryptophan. A D gene is named only where the DNA matches it firmly. Clone size is shown for a subset of rows, as once, few, many or a class of expanded clone.

NA,TRBV29-1,many,TRBJ2-7,TGCAGCGTCGCGGTAGGGGGATCACACGAGCAGTACTTC,CSVAVGGSHEQYF
TRBD2,TRBV27,few,TRBJ2-3,TGTGCCAGCCAGGGACTAGCGGGCACAGATACGCAGTATTTT,CASQGLAGTDTQYF
TRBD1,TRBV7-9,NA,TRBJ2-7,TGTGCCAGCAGCTCCCGCCGCGGACAGGGATCCTACGAGCAGTACTTC,CASSSRRGQGSYEQYF
NA,TRBV6-2/TRBV6-3,many,TRBJ2-7,TGTGCCAGCAGTTACTCGAGGGAGGAGAGGTCGGGCGAGCAGTACTTC,CASSYSREERSGEQYF
NA,TRBV20-1,many,TRBJ2-6,TGCAGTGCTAGGGGCGGGTCTGGGGCCAACGTCCTGACTTTC,CSARGGSGANVLTF
TRBD1,TRBV29-1,few,TRBJ2-3,TGCAGCGCTTCCCGGGGACAGGGGTATCTAACAGATACGCAGTATTTT,CSASRGQGYLTDTQYF
NA,TRBV9,few,TRBJ1-6,TGTGCCAGCAGCCTGTCCGGGCCCGACAAGTCCTATAATTCACCCCTCCACTTT,CASSLSGPDKSYNSPLHF
NA,TRBV7-2,NA,TRBJ2-1,TGTGCCAGCAGCATATGGGTGGCTGTCAATGAGCAGTTCTTC,CASSIWVAVNEQFF
TRBD1,TRBV5-1,NA,TRBJ2-1,TGCGCCAGCGCCGGGACAGGGTCCTACAATGAGCAGTTCTTC,CASAGTGSYNEQFF
NA,TRBV12-3/TRBV12-4,NA,TRBJ1-2,TGTGCCAGCAGCCGTAGGGGCTACACCTTC,CASSRRGYTF
TRBD2,TRBV29-1,many,TRBJ2-3,TGCAGCGTTACGACTAGCGGGGGTTTCACAGATACGCAGTATTTT,CSVTTSGGFTDTQYF
TRBD2,TRBV20-1,few,TRBJ2-1,TGCAGTGCTAGAGAGGCCGGGAGGAATTACAATGAGCAGTTCTTC,CSAREAGRNYNEQFF
NA,TRBV2,NA,TRBJ2-7,TGTGCCAGCCTGGGCGGGTCAACGTACGAGCAGTACTTC,CASLGGSTYEQYF
NA,TRBV11-2,NA,TRBJ2-7,TGTGCCAGCAGCTTACACACTCCGGGACGCGGCGGCGAGCAGTACTTC,CASSLHTPGRGGEQYF
NA,TRBV11-2,few,TRBJ1-2,TGTGCCAGCAGCCCGGACACCGCTAACTATGGCTACACCTTC,CASSPDTANYGYTF
TRBD2,TRBV7-3,NA,TRBJ2-5,TGTGCCAGCAGCTCCCGTTCCAGCGGGGGGTTCGGTCAAGAGACCCAGTACTTC,CASSSRSSGGFGQETQYF
NA,TRBV10-3,NA,TRBJ2-7,TGTGCCATCAAGGGGACTGCCTCCCGGGAGCAGTACTTC,CAIKGTASREQYF
NA,TRBV20-1,few,TRBJ2-1,TGCAGTGCTCCGACTGAGAGCTCCTACAATGAGCAGTTCTTC,CSAPTESSYNEQFF
NA,TRBV29-1,few,TRBJ2-2,TGCAGCGTCCACCACCCCGCCCTAAACACCGGGGAGCTGTTTTTT,CSVHHPALNTGELFF
NA,TRBV7-2,few,TRBJ2-1,TGTGCCAGCAGCTTTCTTGGGGGAGTAGGGAATGAGCAGTTCTTC,CASSFLGGVGNEQFF
NA,TRBV6-1,NA,TRBJ2-1,TGTGCCAGCACCCTTGGGGGGGCTTCCTACAATGAGCAGTTCTTC,CASTLGGASYNEQFF
TRBD1,TRBV6-2/TRBV6-3,NA,TRBJ2-1,TGTGCCACCGGGACAGCCGCCTCCTACAATGAGCAGTTCTTC,CATGTAASYNEQFF
NA,TRBV12-3/TRBV12-4,NA,TRBJ2-3,TGTGCCAGCAACAGGGACCTTGGGGATACGCAGTATTTT,CASNRDLGDTQYF
NA,TRBV20-1,few,TRBJ2-3,TGCAGTGCTAGTGGAGGGGGGACCCGGGGATTTAGCACAGATACGCAGTATTTT,CSASGGGTRGFSTDTQYF
NA,TRBV10-3,few,TRBJ2-2,TGTGCCATCAGTGTTCACAGCCCGAACACCGGGGAGCTGTTTTTT,CAISVHSPNTGELFF
NA,TRBV7-2,NA,TRBJ1-4,TGTGCCAGCAGCGTCAAGTCCCTTTCCTGGAATGAAAAACTGTTTTTT,CASSVKSLSWNEKLFF
NA,TRBV7-6,NA,TRBJ2-1,TGTGCCAGCAGCTTAGAAGGAGGACTCTCTTTTTTCAATGAGCAGTTCTTC,CASSLEGGLSFFNEQFF
NA,TRBV7-6,many,TRBJ2-3,TGTGCCAGCAGCTGGGGCCCCACAGATACGCAGTATTTT,CASSWGPTDTQYF
TRBD1,TRBV6-1,few,TRBJ2-7,TGTGCCAGCAGTGTGACAGGGTACGAGCAGTACTTC,CASSVTGYEQYF
NA,TRBV7-8,few,TRBJ2-7,TGTGCCAGCAGCTTAGAGTTGGACGGCGAGCAGTACTTC,CASSLELDGEQYF
TRBD2,TRBV20-1,few,TRBJ2-5,TGCAGTGCTAGAGCGCGGGGGGGAGAGACCCAGTACTTC,CSARARGGETQYF
TRBD1,TRBV12-3/TRBV12-4,few,TRBJ2-7,TGTGCCAGCAGCTCCGGGACAGGGGGATGGAAAGAGCAGTACTTC,CASSSGTGGWKEQYF
NA,TRBV9,few,TRBJ2-2,TGTGCCAGCAGCGTAGATTTAGGCAGAAACACCGGGGAGCTGTTTTTT,CASSVDLGRNTGELFF
TRBD2,TRBV10-3,few,TRBJ2-3,TGTGCCATCAGGGGGACTAGCGGGGTCCGAGATACGCAGTATTTT,CAIRGTSGVRDTQYF
TRBD1,TRBV24-1,NA,TRBJ2-1,TGTGCCACCAGTGATTACAGGGGGGATGAGCAGTTCTTC,CATSDYRGDEQFF
NA,TRBV6-2/TRBV6-3,few,TRBJ1-1,TGTGCCAGCAGTCTTAGCAGGAGGAACACTGAAGCTTTCTTT,CASSLSRRNTEAFF
TRBD1,TRBV4-1,many,TRBJ1-5,TGCGCCAGCAGCCCGGAACAGGGGGCGATGGAGCCCCAGCATTTT,CASSPEQGAMEPQHF
NA,TRBV6-5,NA,TRBJ2-5,TGTGCCAGCAGTCACAAAGAGACCCAGTACTTC,CASSHKETQYF
NA,TRBV5-6,many,TRBJ2-2,TGTGCCAGCAGCCCGCAGAACCCATTTATCAACACCGGGGAGCTGTTTTTT,CASSPQNPFINTGELFF
TRBD2,TRBV20-1,NA,TRBJ2-7,TGCAGTGCTAGCGGGAGGACTGAGCAGTACTTC,CSASGRTEQYF
NA,TRBV4-3,NA,TRBJ2-1,TGCGCCAGCAGCCTGGCTCGGCAGGGGAGGAATGAGCAGTTCTTC,CASSLARQGRNEQFF
NA,TRBV12-3/TRBV12-4,NA,TRBJ1-2,TGTGCCAGCAGGGTGAGAGCTAACTATGGCTACACCTTC,CASRVRANYGYTF
TRBD2,TRBV5-1,few,TRBJ2-5,TGCGCCAGCAGCTTGGATAGTAGCGGGGTCCCAGAGACCCAGTACTTC,CASSLDSSGVPETQYF
NA,TRBV20-1,few,TRBJ2-7,TGCAGTTTACTGACAGGTTACTCCTACGAGCAGTACTTC,CSLLTGYSYEQYF
TRBD1,TRBV20-1,few,TRBJ1-5,TGCAGTGCTAGACAGGGGGCAGACAATCAGCCCCAGCATTTT,CSARQGADNQPQHF
NA,TRBV20-1,NA,TRBJ1-6,TGCAGTGCTAGAGAAGGCGAGGCCCTCCACTTT,CSAREGEALHF